The 26 T cell receptor beta chains below were found in one sample sequenced in a study of T cells in women clearing cervical HPV infection. Assay: immunoSEQ multiplex PCR; the TCRdb copy retains only in-frame clones and omits some. The table lists tens of thousands of clones. The sequenced material came from blood buffy coat. These receptors all come from a woman aged 18 to 75 with a cervical HPV16 infection that either progressed to CIN3+ or cleared (not recorded which).

A note on this clone: Coverage ceases 3 residues before the CDR3 finishes, and the germline J gene fills in the end. J is TRBJ2-1 and V is TRBV5-1; D is unresolved. Trimming pared 3 bases from V and 8 bases from J, leaving 6 bases between. CDR1 SGHRS and CDR2 YFSETQ come from the germline V gene. The CDR3 totals 11 residues. Incomplete CDR3 DNA: TGCGCCAGCAGCTATTTCGATGAG. Protein product: CASSYFDE. The whole CDR3 is CASSYFDEQFF.

As concerns this clone: The read comes to an end 3 residues before the CDR3 does, leaving the germline J gene to fill in the end. This chain joins TRBV29-1 and TRBJ2-1; no clear D gene. Germline lookup yields CDR1 SQVTM and CDR2 ANQGSEA. V was cut by 2 bases and J by 7 bases, with 9 bases left in between. The CDR3 is 12 residues long. The CDR3 sequence: CSVELSGNEQFF. Partial CDR3 DNA: TGCAGCGTTGAACTATCGGGTAATGAG.

In regard to this clone: The read is 3 residues too short to cover the CDR3 end, so that end is filled in from the germline J gene. The chain uses TRBV2 and TRBJ2-2; 8 bases line up with TRBD1. The CDR3 is 14 amino acids. V trimming: 8 bases; J trimming: 0 bases; junction bases outside the gene matches: 2. Germline V gene data show CDR1 as SNHLY and CDR2 as FYNNEI. CDR3 protein: CASRTGTNTGELFF. Incomplete CDR3 DNA: TGTGCCAGCCGGACAGGGACGAACACCGGGGAG.

Details on this clone: The DNA ends 3 residues before the CDR3 does, and the rest of the CDR3 is filled in from the germline J gene. The chain is built from TRBV7-2 and TRBJ2-7; 9 bases line up with TRBD2. The CDR3 contains 14 residues. V dropped 7 bases and J dropped 4; count of bases not matched to a gene: 8. Germline V gene sequence: CDR1 SGHTA, CDR2 FQGNSA. The CDR3 reads CASTRREGGYEQYF. Incomplete CDR3 DNA: TGTGCCAGCACCCGGCGGGAGGGCGGGTACGAG.

As concerns this clone: The CDR3 extends 3 residues past the end of the read, so its final part is completed from the germline J gene. This chain links TRBV28 with TRBJ2-3, with TRBD2 matching 14 bases. Germline V gene sequence: CDR1 MDHEN, CDR2 SYDVKM. Unmatched junction bases numbered 10, after V lost 5 bases and J lost 3 bases. The CDR3 sequence is 18 residues long. The sequenced CDR3 bases are TGTGCCAGCAGTCAACCCGGGACTAGCGGGAGTGTGACAGATACG. Translating it yields CASSQPGTSGSVTDT. The complete CDR3 sequence is CASSQPGTSGSVTDTQYF.

Details on this clone: From the germline J gene comes the end of the CDR3, since the read stops 3 residues before it. V usage is TRBV25-1 and J usage is TRBJ2-5; 10 positions agree with TRBD1. Trimming at V came to 2 bases and at J to 5 bases, leaving 5 bases not matched to a gene. Looked up from germline, CDR1 is MGHDK and CDR2 is SYGVNS. There are 15 residues in the CDR3. The CDR3: CASSERGGQGETQYF. The sequenced CDR3 bases are TGTGCCAGCAGTGAACGGGGGGGACAGGGGGAGACC.

Comments on this clone: The read ends 3 residues early relative to the CDR3; the germline J gene fills the gap. The genes are TRBV6-2 or TRBV6-3 and TRBJ1-5; 7 bases line up with TRBD1. J was trimmed by 1 base and V by 6 bases; bases with no gene match: 9. CDR1 is MNHEY, CDR2 SVGEGT, per germline. This CDR3 region has 16 residues. Partial CDR3 DNA: TGTGCCAGCAGGGGAGGGGGCAGGGGGAGCAATCAGCCC. It specifies CASRGGGRGSNQP. The whole CDR3 sequence is CASRGGGRGSNQPQHF.

As for this clone: From the germline J gene comes the end of the CDR3, since the read stops 3 residues before it. The V and J genes are TRBV10-1 and TRBJ2-5; TRBD1 aligns across 7 bases. Trimming took 6 bases from V and 2 from J; bases not matched to a gene: 3. The CDR3 runs 13 residues. Germline CDR1 reads WNHNN; CDR2 reads SYGVQD (reference sequence). CDR3 DNA, as far as it was read: TGCGCCAGCAGCCGGGACAGACAAGAGACC. Its protein is CASSRDRQET. The complete CDR3 reads CASSRDRQETQYF.

To note about this clone: Read data end 3 residues before the CDR3 end; the end is taken from the germline J gene. The rearrangement joins TRBV18 to TRBJ2-4; D possibly corresponds to TRBD2 (5 bases). Germline V CDR1 and CDR2: KGHSH, LQKENI. V was trimmed by 2 bases and J by 0 bases, leaving 11 bases between them. This CDR3 region has 16 residues. The CDR3 sequence: CASSPAGKLAKNIQYF. The sequenced CDR3 bases are TGTGCCAGCTCACCAGCGGGCAAACTAGCCAAAAACATT.

Comments on this clone: The CDR3 is cut off 3 residues early in the read; its end comes from the germline J gene. J is TRBJ2-7 and V is TRBV7-2; TRBD1 might be the D (6 bases). CDR3 length: 15 amino acids. Trimming took 5 bases from V and 4 from J, leaving 18 bases between them. Germline CDR1 reads SGHTA; CDR2 reads FQGNSA. The CDR3 bases that were read are TGTGCCAGCAGCCAGGTGGGGGCGTCCGTTTACGAG. This sequence encodes CASSQVGASVYE. The CDR3, in full, reads CASSQVGASVYEQYF.

With respect to this clone: The CDR3 goes on 3 residues after the read ends, and that part is filled in from the germline J gene. The V gene is TRBV19, the J gene TRBJ1-2; D possibly corresponds to TRBD1 (6 bases). Germline V lookup: CDR1 LNHDA, CDR2 SQIVND (reference sequence). The CDR3 is 15 residues long. V was shortened by 5 bases and J by 4 bases, with 17 bases between the two germline ends. Here the CDR3 reads CASSSGQPLGYGYTF. The covered CDR3 bases are TGTGCCAGTAGTTCCGGACAGCCCCTAGGCTATGGC.

Comment on this clone: The read halts 3 residues ahead of the CDR3 end, with the missing end drawn from the germline J gene. This chain uses TRBV19 with TRBJ2-1, with D maybe TRBD1 (6 bases). From germline, CDR1 is LNHDA and CDR2 SQIVND (reference sequence). This CDR3 is 15 amino acids long. The V end was cut by 5 bases, the J end by 7 bases, with 18 bases between. The covered CDR3 bases are TGTGCCAGTAGTCCAGACCACAGGGTTTCAAATGAG. Translated: CASSPDHRVSNE. The CDR3 as a whole reads CASSPDHRVSNEQFF.

Concerning this clone: From the germline J gene comes the end of the CDR3, since the read stops 3 residues before it. The rearrangement links TRBV19 to TRBJ1-5; no clear D. The V gene lost 6 bases and the J gene lost 1 base, with 10 bases spanning the gap. The CDR3 loop spans 14 amino acids. The V gene's germline CDR1 is LNHDA and CDR2 SQIVND (reference sequence). CDR3 bases read: TGTGCCAGTAGCCTCCAGGCGAGCAATCAGCCC. Protein: CASSLQASNQP. The complete CDR3 sequence is CASSLQASNQPQHF.

Concerning this clone itself: The read terminates 3 residues ahead of where the CDR3 ends, so the germline J gene completes it. V gene TRBV7-9 combines with J gene TRBJ2-2; possible D gene TRBD1, 5 bases. This CDR3 region has 15 residues. CDR1 and CDR2 from the germline V gene are SEHNR and FQNEAQ (reference sequence). Trimming left V 6 bases short and J 0 bases short, with 11 bases between. The covered CDR3 bases are TGTGCCAGCAGACCAGACAGCACGAACACCGGGGAG. Translation: CASRPDSTNTGE. The whole CDR3 reads CASRPDSTNTGELFF.

About this clone itself: The read falls 3 residues short of the CDR3 end, and the missing part is taken from the germline J gene. This chain connects TRBV10-1 to TRBJ2-7; TRBD1 is a possible D gene (6 bases). Germline assignment: CDR1 WNHNN and CDR2 SYGVQD (reference sequence). The CDR3 extends over 18 amino acids. V lost 2 bases, J lost 6 bases, and 26 bases lay in between. The DNA read from the CDR3 is TGCGCCAGCAGTGAGACCGCCGGGACATCCAAAGGGAAGGGCGAG. Translation gives CASSETAGTSKGKGE. The CDR3, in full, reads CASSETAGTSKGKGEQYF.

With regard to this clone: The CDR3 goes on 3 residues after the read ends, and that part is filled in from the germline J gene. The V and J genes are TRBV2 and TRBJ2-5, with TRBD1 identical over 9 bases. In germline, CDR1 is SNHLY, CDR2 FYNNEI. V lost 4 bases to trimming and J lost 4 bases; unmatched junction nucleotides: 10. This CDR3 is 16 amino acids long. The CDR3 sequence is CASSVASTGGGETQYF. The part of the CDR3 DNA that was read is TGTGCCAGCAGTGTTGCCTCGACAGGGGGGGGAGAGACC.

Turning to this clone: The read ends 3 residues before the CDR3 terminus; that terminus is restored from the germline J gene. The chain couples TRBV20-1 to TRBJ2-7; TRBD2 might be the D (6 bases). The CDR3 covers 11 residues. Trimming took 7 bases from V and 6 from J, leaving 13 bases between them. Germline assignment: CDR1 DFQATT and CDR2 SNEGSKA (reference sequence). Incomplete CDR3 DNA: TGCAGTGGCGGGGCACACGGCGAG. Amino acids: CSGGAHGE. The CDR3 reads in full as CSGGAHGEQYF.

As concerns this clone: The read finishes 3 residues shy of the CDR3 end, and the germline J gene is used to complete it. The rearrangement uses TRBV2 and TRBJ2-1, with a tentative D call TRBD1 (5 bases). This CDR3 spans 12 amino acids. Trimming took 8 bases from V and 4 from J, leaving 9 bases between them. The V gene's germline CDR1 is SNHLY and CDR2 FYNNEI. Partial CDR3 DNA: TGTGCCAGCTTGACAGATTACAATGAG. Its translation is CASLTDYNE. The whole CDR3 sequence reads CASLTDYNEQFF.

Partial CDR3 DNA: TGCGCCAGCAGCCGGGGTCTGGGGGGAGGCGCCTACGAG. This encodes CASSRGLGGGAYE. The full CDR3 protein reads CASSRGLGGGAYEQYF. The rearrangement joins TRBV5-1 to TRBJ2-7, with a tentative D call TRBD2 (6 bases). The DNA ends 3 residues before the CDR3 does, and the rest of the CDR3 is filled in from the germline J gene. The CDR3 runs 16 residues. The V and J ends lost 4 bases and 2 bases respectively, with 19 bases between them. Germline V gene data show CDR1 as SGHRS and CDR2 as YFSETQ.

Points on this clone: The CDR3 end lies 3 residues beyond the end of the read and is filled in from the germline J gene. The chain joins TRBV20-1 to TRBJ2-1; 7 nucleotides align to TRBD1. Germline V CDR1 and CDR2: DFQATT, SNEGSKA (reference sequence). The CDR3 totals 16 residues. Trimming took 1 base from V and 2 from J; bases not matched to a gene: 8. CDR3 region: CSARVEGRGPYNEQFF. The sequenced CDR3 bases are TGCAGTGCTAGAGTTGAGGGAAGGGGGCCCTACAATGAG.

In regard to this clone: The CDR3 end lies 3 residues beyond the end of the read and is filled in from the germline J gene. The chain uses TRBV7-9 and TRBJ2-1, with D uncertain. Germline V CDR1 and CDR2: SEHNR, FQNEAQ (reference sequence). The V and J ends lost 5 bases and 9 bases respectively, with 20 bases between them. CDR3 length: 15 residues. This CDR3 is CASSLPTVGLIEQFF. Incomplete CDR3 DNA: TGTGCCAGCAGCCTCCCAACGGTCGGTCTAATTGAG.

CDR3 in amino acids: CASSQEHSYGYTF. The sequenced part of the CDR3 DNA is TGTGCCAGCAGCCAAGAACATTCCTATGGC. The chain has TRBV4-2 and TRBJ1-2; D not resolved. The read halts 3 residues ahead of the CDR3 end, with the missing end drawn from the germline J gene. Germline V lookup: CDR1 LGHNA, CDR2 YNFKEQ. CDR3 length equals 13 residues. Trimming cost V 0 bases and J 4 bases, with 6 bases left between them.

The DNA read from the CDR3 is TGCAGCGTTCTAGCGGGAGATCGGTACGAG. Protein: CSVLAGDRYE. The complete CDR3 reads CSVLAGDRYEQYF. The chain links TRBV29-1 to TRBJ2-7; 10 bases line up with TRBD2. From the germline J gene comes the end of the CDR3, since the read stops 3 residues before it. This CDR3 is built from 13 residues. Germline V gene lookup returns CDR1 SQVTM and CDR2 ANQGSEA. V was pared by 5 bases and J by 4 bases, with 5 bases of the junction left unmatched.

With regard to this clone: The read ends 3 residues early relative to the CDR3; the germline J gene fills the gap. The chain is built from TRBV20-1 and TRBJ2-7, with D unclear. The CDR3 runs 13 residues. Germline loops: CDR1 DFQATT, CDR2 SNEGSKA (reference sequence). The germline V and J ends were trimmed by 3 bases and 0 bases, with 9 bases remaining between them. The CDR3 is CSARPLSSYEQYF. The sequenced CDR3 bases are TGCAGTGCTAGGCCACTGAGCTCCTACGAG.

To note about this clone: Coverage ceases 3 residues before the CDR3 finishes, and the germline J gene fills in the end. The chain combines TRBV6-2 or TRBV6-3 with TRBJ2-1, with D perhaps TRBD1 (6 bases). The V end lost 2 bases, the J end lost 3 bases, and 8 bases lay between the germline ends. The germline V gene encodes CDR1 MNHEY and CDR2 SVGEGT. The CDR3 totals 14 residues. The chain's CDR3 is CASSYRGHYNEQFF. The sequenced CDR3 bases are TGTGCCAGCAGTTACAGGGGACACTACAATGAG.

As regards this clone: The sequenced fragment ends 3 residues before the CDR3 boundary, so the rest is inferred from the germline J gene. The chain joins TRBV19 to TRBJ2-3, with D perhaps matching TRBD2 (5 bases). This CDR3 has 14 residues. Germline V lookup: CDR1 LNHDA, CDR2 SQIVND (reference sequence). With 3 bases removed from V and 4 bases from J, the gap between germline ends came to 11 bases. CDR3 residues: CASSIGVAPDTQYF. CDR3 bases read: TGTGCCAGTAGTATCGGGGTCGCGCCAGATACG. The whole variable domain, filled in from reference TRBV19 and TRBJ2-3, reads DGGITQSPKYLFRKEGQNVTLSCEQNLNHDAMYWYRQDPGQGLRLIYYSQIVNDFQKGDIAEGYSVSREKKESFPLTVTSAQKNPTAFYLCASSIGVAPDTQYFGPGTRLTVL.